Sequencing of this TCR beta chain was carried out in a study of blood T cell repertoires in COVID-19. In the authors' workflow: It was from reference gene primer amplification that nucleated cell counts were estimated. Method: immunoSEQ multiplex PCR; TCRdb's copy keeps in-frame clones and lacks some. V and J calls and clone size follow that table, whereas D and trimming were derived from the DNA. This sample has 53,000 or so clones; 85% to 95% occur once, and the top ten carry 2.5% to 3.5%. The V gene's germline CDR1 is MNHEY and CDR2 SVGAGI. The V and J ends lost 2 bases and 7 bases respectively, with 11 bases between them. The CDR3 covers 14 residues.

The chain couples TRBV6-5 to TRBJ2-2; possibly TRBD2 for D (6 bases). The receptor was isolated from a human donor in a cohort sampled during active COVID-19. The sequencing sample was made of peripheral blood. The chain's CDR3 is CASSYGGTHGELFF. The CDR3 DNA reads as TGTGCCAGCAGTTACGGAGGGACTCACGGGGAGCTGTTTTTT.